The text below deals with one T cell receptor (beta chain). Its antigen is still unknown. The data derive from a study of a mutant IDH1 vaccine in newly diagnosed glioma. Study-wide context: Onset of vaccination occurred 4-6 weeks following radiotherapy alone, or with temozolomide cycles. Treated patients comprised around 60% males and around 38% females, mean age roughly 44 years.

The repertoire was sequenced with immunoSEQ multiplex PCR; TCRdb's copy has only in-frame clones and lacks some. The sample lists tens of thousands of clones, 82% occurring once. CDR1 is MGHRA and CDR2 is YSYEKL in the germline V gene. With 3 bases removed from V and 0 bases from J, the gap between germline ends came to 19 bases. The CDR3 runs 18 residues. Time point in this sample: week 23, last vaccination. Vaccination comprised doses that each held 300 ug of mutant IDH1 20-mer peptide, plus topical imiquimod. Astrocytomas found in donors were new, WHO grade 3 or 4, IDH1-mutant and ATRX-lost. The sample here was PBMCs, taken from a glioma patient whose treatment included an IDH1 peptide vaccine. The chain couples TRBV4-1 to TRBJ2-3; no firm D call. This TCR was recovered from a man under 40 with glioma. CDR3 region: CASSHSTTGKTSTDTQYF. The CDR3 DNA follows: TGCGCCAGCAGCCATTCTACGACTGGGAAAACTAGCACAGATACGCAGTATTTT.